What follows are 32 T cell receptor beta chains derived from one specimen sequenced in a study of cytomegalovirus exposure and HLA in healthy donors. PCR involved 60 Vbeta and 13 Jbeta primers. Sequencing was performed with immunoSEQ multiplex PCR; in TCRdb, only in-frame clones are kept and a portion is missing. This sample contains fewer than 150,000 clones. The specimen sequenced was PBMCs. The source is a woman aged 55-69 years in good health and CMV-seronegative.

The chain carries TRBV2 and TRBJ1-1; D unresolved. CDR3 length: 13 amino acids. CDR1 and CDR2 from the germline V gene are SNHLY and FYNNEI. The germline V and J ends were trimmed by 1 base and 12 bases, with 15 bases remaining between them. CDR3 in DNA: TGTGCCAGCAGTGAAGGGCCGGTACAGTTGACTTTCTTT. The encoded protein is CASSEGPVQLTFF. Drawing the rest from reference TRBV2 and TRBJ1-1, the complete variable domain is EPEVTQTPSHQVTQMGQEVILRCVPISNHLYFYWYRQILGQKVEFLVSFYNNEISEKSEIFDDQFSVERPDGSNFTLKIRSTKLEDSAMYFCASSEGPVQLTFFGQGTRLTVV.

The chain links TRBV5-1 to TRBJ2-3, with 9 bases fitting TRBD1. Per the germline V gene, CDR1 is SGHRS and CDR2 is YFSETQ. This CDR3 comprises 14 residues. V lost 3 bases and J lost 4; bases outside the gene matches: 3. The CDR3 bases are TGCGCCAGCAGCTGGGGACAGGGACCAGATACGCAGTATTTT. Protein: CASSWGQGPDTQYF.

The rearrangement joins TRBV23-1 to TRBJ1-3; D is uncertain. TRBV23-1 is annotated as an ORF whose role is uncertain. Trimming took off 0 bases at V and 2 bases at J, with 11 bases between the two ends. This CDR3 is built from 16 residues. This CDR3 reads CASSQSLRKTGNTIYF. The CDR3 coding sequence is TGCGCCAGCAGTCAATCGCTCAGGAAAACTGGAAACACCATATATTTT.

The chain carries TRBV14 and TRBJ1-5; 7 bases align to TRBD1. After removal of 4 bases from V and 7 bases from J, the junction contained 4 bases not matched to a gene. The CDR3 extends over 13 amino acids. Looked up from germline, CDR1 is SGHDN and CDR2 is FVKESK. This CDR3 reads CASSLQGNQPQHF. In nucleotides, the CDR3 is TGTGCCAGCAGCCTACAGGGGAACCAGCCCCAGCATTTT.

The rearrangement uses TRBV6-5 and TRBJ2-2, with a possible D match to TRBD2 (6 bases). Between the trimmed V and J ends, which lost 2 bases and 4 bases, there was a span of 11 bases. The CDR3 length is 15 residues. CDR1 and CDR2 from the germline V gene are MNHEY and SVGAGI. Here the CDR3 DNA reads TGTGCCAGCAGTTACGGGGGGTACGGCACCGGGGAGCTGTTTTTT. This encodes CASSYGGYGTGELFF.

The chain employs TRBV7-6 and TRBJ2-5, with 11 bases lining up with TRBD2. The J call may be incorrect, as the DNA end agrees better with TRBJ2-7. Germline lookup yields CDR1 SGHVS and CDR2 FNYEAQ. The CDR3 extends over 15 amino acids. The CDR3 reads CASSLTSGSTYEQYF. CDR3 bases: TGTGCCAGCAGCTTAACTAGCGGGAGTACCTACGAGCAGTACTTC.

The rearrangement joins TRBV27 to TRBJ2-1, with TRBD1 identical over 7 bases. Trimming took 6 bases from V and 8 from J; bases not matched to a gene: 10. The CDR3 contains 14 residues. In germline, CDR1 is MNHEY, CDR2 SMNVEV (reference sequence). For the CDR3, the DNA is TGTGCCAGCAGGGAGATAGGGGGCGCGGATGAGCAGTTCTTC. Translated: CASREIGGADEQFF.

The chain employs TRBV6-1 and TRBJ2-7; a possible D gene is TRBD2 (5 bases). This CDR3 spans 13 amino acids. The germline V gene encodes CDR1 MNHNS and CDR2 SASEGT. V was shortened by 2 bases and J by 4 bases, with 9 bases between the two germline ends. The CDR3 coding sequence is TGTGCCAGCAGTGAACGGGAAGGTTACGAGCAGTACTTC. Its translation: CASSEREGYEQYF.

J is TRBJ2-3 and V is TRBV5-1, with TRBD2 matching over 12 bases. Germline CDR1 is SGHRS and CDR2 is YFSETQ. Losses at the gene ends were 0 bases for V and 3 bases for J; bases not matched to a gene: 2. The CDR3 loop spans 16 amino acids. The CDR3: CASSLGTSGITDTQYF. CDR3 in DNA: TGCGCCAGCAGCTTGGGGACTAGCGGGATAACAGATACGCAGTATTTT.

CDR3 in DNA: TGTGCCAGCATGAGGACAGGACCAACCTACAATGAGCAGTTCTTC. Translation gives CASMRTGPTYNEQFF. The chain combines TRBV6-1 with TRBJ2-1, with 7 bases that match TRBD1. J gave up 2 bases and V 7 bases, and 8 bases lay outside the gene matches. The CDR3 has 15 amino acids. The V gene's germline CDR1 is MNHNS and CDR2 SASEGT.

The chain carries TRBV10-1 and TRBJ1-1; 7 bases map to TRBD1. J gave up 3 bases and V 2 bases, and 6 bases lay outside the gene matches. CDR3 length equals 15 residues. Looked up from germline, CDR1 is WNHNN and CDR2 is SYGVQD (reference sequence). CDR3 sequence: CASSEEQGMYTEAFF. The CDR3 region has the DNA TGCGCCAGCAGTGAGGAACAGGGGATGTACACTGAAGCTTTCTTT.

CDR3 in DNA: TGTGCCAGCAGTTCAAGACTAGCGGGCTCCTACAATGAGCAGTTCTTC. Its protein product is CASSSRLAGSYNEQFF. The chain couples TRBV6-5 to TRBJ2-1, with 10 bases matching TRBD2. The CDR3 totals 16 residues. V lost 4 bases, J lost 0 bases, and 3 bases stayed unmatched. Germline CDR1 and CDR2: MNHEY and SVGAGI.

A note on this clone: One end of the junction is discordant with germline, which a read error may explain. The CDR3 nucleotides are TGTGCCAGCAGGGAAGACAGGGGACTTGGAGAAAAACTGTTTTTT. This gives the protein CASREDRGLGEKLFF. This chain links TRBV2 with TRBJ1-4, with 8 bases matching TRBD1. This CDR3 comprises 15 residues. Germline CDR1 reads SNHLY; CDR2 reads FYNNEI.

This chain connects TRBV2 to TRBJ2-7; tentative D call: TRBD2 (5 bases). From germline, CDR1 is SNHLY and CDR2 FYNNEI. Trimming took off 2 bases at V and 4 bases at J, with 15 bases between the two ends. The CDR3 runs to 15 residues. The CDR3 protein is CASSEIFVEGYEQYF. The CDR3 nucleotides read TGTGCCAGCAGTGAAATATTCGTCGAGGGATACGAGCAGTACTTC. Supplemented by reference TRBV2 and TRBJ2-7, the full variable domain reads EPEVTQTPSHQVTQMGQEVILRCVPISNHLYFYWYRQILGQKVEFLVSFYNNEISEKSEIFDDQFSVERPDGSNFTLKIRSTKLEDSAMYFCASSEIFVEGYEQYFGPGTRLTVT.

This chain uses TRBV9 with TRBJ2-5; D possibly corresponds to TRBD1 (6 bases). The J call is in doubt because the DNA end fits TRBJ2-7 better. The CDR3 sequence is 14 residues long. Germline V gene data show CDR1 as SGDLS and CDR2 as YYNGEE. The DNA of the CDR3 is TGTGCCAGCAGCGAGACAGGAAACGCCTACGAGCAGTACTTC. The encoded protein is CASSETGNAYEQYF.

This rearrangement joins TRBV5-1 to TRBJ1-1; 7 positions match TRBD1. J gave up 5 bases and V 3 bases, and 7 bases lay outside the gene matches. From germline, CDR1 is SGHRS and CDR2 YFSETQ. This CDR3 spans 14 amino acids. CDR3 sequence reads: CASSSQGPLTEAFF. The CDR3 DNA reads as TGCGCCAGCAGCTCACAGGGGCCATTAACTGAAGCTTTCTTT.

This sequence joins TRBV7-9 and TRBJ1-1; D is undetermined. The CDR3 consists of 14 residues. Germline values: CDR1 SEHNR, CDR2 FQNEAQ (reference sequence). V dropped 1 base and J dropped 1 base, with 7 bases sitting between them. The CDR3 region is CASSLVAGNTEAFF. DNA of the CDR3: TGTGCCAGCAGCTTAGTTGCAGGGAACACTGAAGCTTTCTTT.

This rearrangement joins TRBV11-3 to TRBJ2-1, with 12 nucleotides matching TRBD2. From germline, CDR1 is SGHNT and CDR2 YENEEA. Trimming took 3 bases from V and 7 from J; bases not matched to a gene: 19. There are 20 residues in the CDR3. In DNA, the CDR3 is TGTGCCAGCAGCTTTCGTCCGGGACTAGCGGGCAAGTTAGGGGAGAATGAGCAGTTCTTC. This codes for CASSFRPGLAGKLGENEQFF.

CDR3: CASSQLSRTDTQYF. The CDR3, as DNA: TGTGCCAGCAGCCAGCTCTCCAGGACAGATACGCAGTATTTT. This chain links TRBV6-6 with TRBJ2-3, with unresolved D. From germline, CDR1 is MNHNY and CDR2 SVGAGI (reference sequence). Trimming took off 6 bases at V and 3 bases at J, with 13 bases between the two ends. This CDR3 has 14 residues.

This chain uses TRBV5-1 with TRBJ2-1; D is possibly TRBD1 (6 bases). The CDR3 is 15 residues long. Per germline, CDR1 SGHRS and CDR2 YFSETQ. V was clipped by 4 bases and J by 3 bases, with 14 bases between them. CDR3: CASSIGQSIYNEQFF. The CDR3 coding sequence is TGCGCCAGCAGCATTGGACAGAGTATCTACAATGAGCAGTTCTTC.

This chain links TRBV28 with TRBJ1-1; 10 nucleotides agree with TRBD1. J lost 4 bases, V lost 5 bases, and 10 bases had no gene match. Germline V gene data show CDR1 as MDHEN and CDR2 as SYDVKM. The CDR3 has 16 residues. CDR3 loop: CASSTSPWTGGTEAFF. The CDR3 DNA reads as TGTGCCAGCAGTACATCCCCGTGGACAGGGGGCACTGAAGCTTTCTTT.

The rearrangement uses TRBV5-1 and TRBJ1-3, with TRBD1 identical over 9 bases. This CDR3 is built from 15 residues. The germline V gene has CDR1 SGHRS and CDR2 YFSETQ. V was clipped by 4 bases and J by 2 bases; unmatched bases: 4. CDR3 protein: CASSPGTGTGNTIYF. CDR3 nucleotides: TGCGCCAGCAGCCCTGGGACAGGGACTGGAAACACCATATATTTT.

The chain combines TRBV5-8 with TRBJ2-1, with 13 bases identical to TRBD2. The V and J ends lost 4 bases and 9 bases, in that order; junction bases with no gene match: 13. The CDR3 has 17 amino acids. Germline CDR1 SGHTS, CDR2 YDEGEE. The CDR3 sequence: CASSHTSGGASNREQFF. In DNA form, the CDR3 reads TGTGCCAGCAGCCATACTAGCGGGGGGGCCTCGAATCGTGAGCAGTTCTTC.

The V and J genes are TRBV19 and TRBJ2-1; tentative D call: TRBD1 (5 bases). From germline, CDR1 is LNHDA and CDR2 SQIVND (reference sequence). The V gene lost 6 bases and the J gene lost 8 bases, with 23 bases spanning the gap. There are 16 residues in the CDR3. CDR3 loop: CASSEEQGLKWYEQFF. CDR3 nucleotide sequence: TGTGCCAGTAGCGAAGAGCAGGGTTTAAAGTGGTATGAGCAGTTCTTC.

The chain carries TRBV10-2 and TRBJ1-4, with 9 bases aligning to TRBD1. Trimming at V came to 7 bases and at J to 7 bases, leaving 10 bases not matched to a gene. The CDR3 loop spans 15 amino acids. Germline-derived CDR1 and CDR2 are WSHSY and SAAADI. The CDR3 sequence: CASTGQGPRGEKLFF. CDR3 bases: TGCGCCAGCACCGGACAGGGGCCCAGGGGTGAAAAACTGTTTTTT.

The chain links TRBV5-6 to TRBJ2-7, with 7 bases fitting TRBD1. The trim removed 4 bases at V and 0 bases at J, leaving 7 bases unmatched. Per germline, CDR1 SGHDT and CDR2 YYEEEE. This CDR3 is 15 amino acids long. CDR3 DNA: TGTGCCAGCAGCCACACAGGGGTGATCTCCTACGAGCAGTACTTC. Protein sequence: CASSHTGVISYEQYF.

CDR3 nucleotide sequence: TGTGCCAGCAGTGGAGCTACAGGTCAGCCCCAGCATTTT. Its protein is CASSGATGQPQHF. The rearrangement uses TRBV28 and TRBJ1-5, with D maybe TRBD1 (5 bases). The germline V and J ends were trimmed by 5 bases and 6 bases, with 11 bases remaining between them. The CDR3 consists of 13 residues. Germline-derived CDR1 and CDR2 are MDHEN and SYDVKM.

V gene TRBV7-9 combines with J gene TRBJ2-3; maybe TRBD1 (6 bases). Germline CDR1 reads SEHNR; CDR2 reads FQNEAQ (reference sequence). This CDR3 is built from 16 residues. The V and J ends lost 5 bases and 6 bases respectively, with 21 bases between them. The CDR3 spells CASSPTRVGAKDTQYF. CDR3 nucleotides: TGTGCCAGCAGCCCCACCCGGGTGGGGGCTAAGGATACGCAGTATTTT.

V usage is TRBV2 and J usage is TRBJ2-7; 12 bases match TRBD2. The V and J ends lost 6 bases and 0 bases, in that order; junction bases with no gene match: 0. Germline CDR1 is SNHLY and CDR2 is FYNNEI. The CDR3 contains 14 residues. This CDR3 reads CASRTSGGSYEQYF. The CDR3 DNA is TGTGCCAGCAGGACTAGCGGGGGCTCCTACGAGCAGTACTTC.

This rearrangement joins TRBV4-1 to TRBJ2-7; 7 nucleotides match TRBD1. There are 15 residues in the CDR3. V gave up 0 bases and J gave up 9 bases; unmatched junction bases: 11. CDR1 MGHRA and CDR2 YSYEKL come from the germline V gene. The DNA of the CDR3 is TGCGCCAGCAGCCAAGATGCCTCTTCGACAGGGCGGCAGTACTTC. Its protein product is CASSQDASSTGRQYF.

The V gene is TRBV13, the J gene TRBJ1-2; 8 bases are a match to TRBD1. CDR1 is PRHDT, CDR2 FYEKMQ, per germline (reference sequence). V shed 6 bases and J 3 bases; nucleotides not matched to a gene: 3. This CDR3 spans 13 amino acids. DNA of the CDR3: TGTGCCAGCAGAAAACAGGGGGACTATGGCTACACCTTC. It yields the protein CASRKQGDYGYTF.

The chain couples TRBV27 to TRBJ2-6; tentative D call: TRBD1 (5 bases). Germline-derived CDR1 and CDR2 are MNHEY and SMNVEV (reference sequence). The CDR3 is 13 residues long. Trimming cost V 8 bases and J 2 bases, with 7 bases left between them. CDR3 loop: CASRRAGANVLTF. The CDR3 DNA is TGTGCCAGCCGCAGGGCTGGGGCCAACGTCCTGACTTTC.